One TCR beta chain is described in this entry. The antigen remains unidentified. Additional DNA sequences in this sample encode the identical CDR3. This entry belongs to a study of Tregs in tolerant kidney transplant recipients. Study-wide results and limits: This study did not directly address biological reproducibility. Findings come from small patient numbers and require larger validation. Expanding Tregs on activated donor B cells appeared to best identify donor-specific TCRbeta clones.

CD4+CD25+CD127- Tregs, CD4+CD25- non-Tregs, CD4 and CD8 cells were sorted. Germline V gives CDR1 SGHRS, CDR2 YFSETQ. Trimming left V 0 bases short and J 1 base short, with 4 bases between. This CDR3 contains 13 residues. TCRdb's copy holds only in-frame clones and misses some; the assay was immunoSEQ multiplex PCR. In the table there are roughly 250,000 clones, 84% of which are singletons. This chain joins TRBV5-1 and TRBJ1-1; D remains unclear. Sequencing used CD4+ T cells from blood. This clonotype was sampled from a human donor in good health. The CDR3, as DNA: TGCGCCAGCAGCTTGGAGGGGAACACTGAAGCTTTCTTT. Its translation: CASSLEGNTEAFF.